Below, 10 T cell receptor beta chains from the same sample are listed, as sequenced in a study of T cells in women clearing cervical HPV infection. Sequencing used immunoSEQ multiplex PCR; TCRdb keeps in-frame clones, though not all of them. The sample has roughly 20,000 clones, and its top ten clones hold around 5%. Sequenced input: blood buffy coat. The receptors shown here come from a woman between 18 and 70 years old with a cervical HPV16 infection that either progressed to CIN3+ or cleared (not recorded which).

A word on this clone: With the read ending 3 residues before the CDR3 end, the germline J gene is used to fill in that end. The chain links TRBV30 to TRBJ2-2; 7 bases are shared with TRBD1. From germline, CDR1 is GTSNPN and CDR2 SVGIG (reference sequence). CDR3 size: 15 residues. The J segment lost 6 bases and the V segment lost 1 base, leaving 8 bases of the junction unmatched. CDR3 DNA (partial): TGTGCCTGGAGTGGAACCCGACAGGGACCCGGGGAG. Its protein product is CAWSGTRQGPGE. The entire CDR3 protein is CAWSGTRQGPGELFF.

Concerning this clone itself: The read terminates 3 residues ahead of where the CDR3 ends, so the germline J gene completes it. V gene TRBV4-1 combines with J gene TRBJ2-3, with 7 bases identical to TRBD1. J lost 1 base, V lost 1 base, and 8 bases had no gene match. There are 17 residues in the CDR3. Germline V gene lookup returns CDR1 MGHRA and CDR2 YSYEKL. CDR3 sequence: CASSQAWTDRGTDTQYF. The DNA read from the CDR3 is TGCGCCAGCAGCCAAGCCTGGACAGACAGGGGCACAGATACG.

As to this clone: The CDR3 extends 3 residues past the end of the read, so its final part is completed from the germline J gene. The rearrangement links TRBV2 to TRBJ1-2; D is undetermined. V lost 0 bases, J lost 4 bases, and 3 bases lay in between. Germline assignment: CDR1 SNHLY and CDR2 FYNNEI. The CDR3 length is 12 residues. The CDR3 region is CASSEASYGYTF. CDR3 DNA (partial): TGTGCCAGCAGTGAAGCCAGCTATGGC.

CDR3 DNA, as far as it was read: TGCAGTGCTAGAGATCTTAGGGGGCACTCTGGAAACACC. Amino acids: CSARDLRGHSGNT. From start to end, the CDR3 is CSARDLRGHSGNTIYF. The rearrangement joins TRBV20-1 to TRBJ1-3; 7 positions agree with TRBD1. The read halts 3 residues ahead of the CDR3 end, with the missing end drawn from the germline J gene. Trimming removed 0 bases from V and 0 bases from J; junction bases left unmatched: 5. Looked up from germline, CDR1 is DFQATT and CDR2 is SNEGSKA (reference sequence). CDR3 length: 16 residues.

Worth noting for this clone: The read halts 3 residues ahead of the CDR3 end, with the missing end drawn from the germline J gene. This chain joins TRBV7-2 and TRBJ1-2, with D possibly being TRBD1 (6 bases). The CDR3 consists of 12 residues. Looked up from germline, CDR1 is SGHTA and CDR2 is FQGNSA. The CDR3 sequence is CASSGTTYDYTF. The CDR3 bases that were read are TGTGCCAGCAGCGGGACAACCTACGAC.

In regard to this clone: The read ends 3 residues early relative to the CDR3; the germline J gene fills the gap. The chain joins TRBV18 to TRBJ1-1; no clear D. This CDR3 is 14 amino acids long. Deletions cut 6 bases from V and 0 bases from J, with 11 bases between. Germline V gene lookup returns CDR1 KGHSH and CDR2 LQKENI. Incomplete CDR3 DNA: TGTGCCAGCTCCCGCGAATCGATGAACACTGAA. It codes for CASSRESMNTE. The CDR3, in full, reads CASSRESMNTEAFF.

Of note for this clone: The observed sequence ends 3 residues before the CDR3 terminus, with the missing tail filled in from the germline J gene. V and J are TRBV7-6 and TRBJ1-5, with a weak D call TRBD1 (6 bases). The CDR3 contains 14 residues. Germline assignment: CDR1 SGHVS and CDR2 FNYEAQ. Trimming cost V 5 bases and J 6 bases, with 14 bases left between them. CDR3 region: CASSLSGGSQPQHF. The CDR3 bases that were read are TGTGCCAGCAGCCTTAGCGGGGGCAGTCAGCCC.

Concerning this clone itself: Read sequence stops 3 residues before the CDR3 end, and the germline J gene provides the missing end. V and J are TRBV6-1 and TRBJ2-3; D gene uncertain. There are 13 residues in the CDR3. Germline V CDR1 and CDR2: MNHNS, SASEGT. V gave up 2 bases and J gave up 2 bases, with 5 bases separating them. CDR3 sequence reads: CASSEPNTDTQYF. The covered CDR3 bases are TGTGCCAGCAGTGAACCCAACACAGATACG.

To note about this clone: The DNA ends 3 residues before the CDR3 does, and the rest of the CDR3 is filled in from the germline J gene. This sequence joins TRBV19 and TRBJ1-5; 8 positions match TRBD1. Germline-derived CDR1 and CDR2 are LNHDA and SQIVND (reference sequence). The CDR3 runs to 15 residues. J lost 3 bases, V lost 4 bases, and 5 bases had no gene match. This CDR3 reads CASSRGQGPNQPQHF. The CDR3 DNA, read in part, is TGTGCCAGTAGTAGAGGACAGGGCCCCAATCAGCCC.

CDR3 DNA (partial): TGTGCCAGCAGTTTACAGGGAGGCTATGGC. Translation: CASSLQGGYG. The full CDR3 is CASSLQGGYGYTF. The genes are TRBV6-2 or TRBV6-3 and TRBJ1-2, with a tentative D call TRBD1 (6 bases). From the germline J gene comes the end of the CDR3, since the read stops 3 residues before it. CDR3 length: 13 residues. Germline values: CDR1 MNHEY, CDR2 SVGEGT. Trimming left V 4 bases short and J 4 bases short, with 10 bases between.